This is a list of T cell receptor beta chains from one sample in a study of monozygotic twins with inflammatory bowel disease. Using the 5' RACE reads, TCRdb records one entry per CDR3 protein without DNA. Recorded for this sample: approximately 330,000 distinct CDR3 sequences. Material for sequencing was blood. The receptors here all came from a human donor with ulcerative colitis or Crohn's disease, or a healthy co-twin of an affected twin (not recorded which). Each CDR3 is given with its conserved first and last residue.

v_call: TRBV5-1
j_call: TRBJ2-1
cdr3_aa: CASSPSSDPRQFF

v_call: TRBV29-1
j_call: TRBJ2-1
cdr3_aa: CSVFGDNEQFF

v_call: TRBV20-1
j_call: TRBJ1-6
cdr3_aa: CSSRESYNSPLHF

v_call: TRBV19
j_call: TRBJ2-2
cdr3_aa: CASSPLSGTGSKGGELFF

v_call: TRBV7-8
j_call: TRBJ1-4
cdr3_aa: CASIPWIQQGRNEKLFF

v_call: TRBV11-2
j_call: TRBJ2-2
cdr3_aa: CASSFSGTGEGELFF

v_call: TRBV3-1
j_call: TRBJ1-2
cdr3_aa: CASRLPGTDGGYTF

v_call: TRBV28
j_call: TRBJ2-2
cdr3_aa: CASSSPVGAGELFF

v_call: TRBV7-6
j_call: TRBJ2-5
cdr3_aa: CASSWSDSGQETQYF

v_call: TRBV29-1
j_call: TRBJ2-7
cdr3_aa: CSVATPSMSSYEQYF

v_call: TRBV28
j_call: TRBJ2-7
cdr3_aa: CASSSSGGPSVEQYF

v_call: TRBV6-1
j_call: TRBJ1-5
cdr3_aa: CASRSLGTGASGNQPQHF

v_call: TRBV5-5
j_call: TRBJ2-5
cdr3_aa: CASTTGSQETQYF

v_call: TRBV7-2
j_call: TRBJ2-3
cdr3_aa: CASSSTGRLADTQYF

v_call: TRBV12-3/TRBV12-4
j_call: TRBJ2-7
cdr3_aa: CASSPSGPYEQYF

v_call: TRBV18
j_call: TRBJ2-1
cdr3_aa: CASSPGSQGTYNEQFF

v_call: TRBV20-1
j_call: TRBJ1-6
cdr3_aa: CSAILGARNSPLHF

v_call: TRBV7-9
j_call: TRBJ2-7
cdr3_aa: CASSSSPQGVREQYF

v_call: TRBV5-4
j_call: TRBJ2-7
cdr3_aa: CASSLEQQGTYEQYF

v_call: TRBV5-6
j_call: TRBJ2-7
cdr3_aa: CASSLFSGGGSYGQYF

v_call: TRBV11-2
j_call: TRBJ2-7
cdr3_aa: CASSLEAEGSYEQYF

v_call: TRBV9
j_call: TRBJ2-1
cdr3_aa: CASSVDGTQGDEQFF

v_call: TRBV6-5
j_call: TRBJ1-2
cdr3_aa: CASSSYTGTGHGYTF

v_call: TRBV29-1
j_call: TRBJ1-1
cdr3_aa: CSAGQVNTEAFF

v_call: TRBV11-2
j_call: TRBJ2-5
cdr3_aa: CASIDKVRVPTPLQETQYF

v_call: TRBV4-3
j_call: TRBJ2-5
cdr3_aa: CASSHSGRGNGTQYF

v_call: TRBV29-1
j_call: TRBJ2-7
cdr3_aa: CSVFLAYEQYF

v_call: TRBV20-1
j_call: TRBJ1-5
cdr3_aa: CSAREAGNQPQHF

v_call: TRBV28
j_call: TRBJ2-1
cdr3_aa: CASSSASGPHNEQFF

v_call: TRBV6-1
j_call: TRBJ2-1
cdr3_aa: CASSPPGRTYNEQFF

v_call: TRBV5-1
j_call: TRBJ1-2
cdr3_aa: CASSLATGDYGYTF

v_call: TRBV24-1
j_call: TRBJ2-1
cdr3_aa: CATSALLNAEQFF

v_call: TRBV30
j_call: TRBJ2-5
cdr3_aa: CAWSDGRTQETQYF

v_call: TRBV20-1
j_call: TRBJ2-7
cdr3_aa: CSASGGDRSYEQYF

v_call: TRBV9
j_call: TRBJ2-7
cdr3_aa: CASSVAGRSSYEQYF

v_call: TRBV6-5
j_call: TRBJ2-2
cdr3_aa: CASKTQGGGELFF

v_call: TRBV15
j_call: TRBJ1-4
cdr3_aa: CATRTGAEKLFF

v_call: TRBV12-3/TRBV12-4
j_call: TRBJ1-5
cdr3_aa: CASSLNINNQPQHF

v_call: TRBV15
j_call: TRBJ1-5
cdr3_aa: CATSRVQAPNQPQHF

v_call: TRBV20-1
j_call: TRBJ2-1
cdr3_aa: CSAPDSSGSSYNEQFF

v_call: TRBV9
j_call: TRBJ2-4
cdr3_aa: CVGGGGRGWKNIQYF

v_call: TRBV10-3
j_call: TRBJ2-3
cdr3_aa: CAISEGRTSWDTQYF

v_call: TRBV12-3/TRBV12-4
j_call: TRBJ1-1
cdr3_aa: CASSFDLEAFF

v_call: TRBV20-1
j_call: TRBJ2-7
cdr3_aa: CSARESRLAGAYEQYF

v_call: TRBV4-1
j_call: TRBJ1-6
cdr3_aa: CASSQEASSYNSPLHF

v_call: TRBV3-1
j_call: TRBJ2-3
cdr3_aa: CASSQILGTNSTDTQYF

v_call: TRBV7-2
j_call: TRBJ1-4
cdr3_aa: CASSLGPEGKLFF

v_call: TRBV12-3/TRBV12-4
j_call: TRBJ2-6
cdr3_aa: CASSPTNGKGANVLTF

v_call: TRBV12-3/TRBV12-4
j_call: TRBJ1-2
cdr3_aa: CASSHRGGYGYTF

v_call: TRBV5-1
j_call: TRBJ2-5
cdr3_aa: CASSSLAGAPETQYF

v_call: TRBV5-1
j_call: TRBJ2-3
cdr3_aa: CASSLAVGGSTDTQYF

v_call: TRBV6-5
j_call: TRBJ1-6
cdr3_aa: CASREGENSPLHF

v_call: TRBV24-1
j_call: TRBJ2-2
cdr3_aa: CATSGRSGYTGELFF

v_call: TRBV3-1
j_call: TRBJ2-1
cdr3_aa: CASSQGGTAYNEQFF

v_call: TRBV5-8
j_call: TRBJ2-5
cdr3_aa: CASSSGLAGDKDQETQYF

v_call: TRBV6-4
j_call: TRBJ1-1
cdr3_aa: CASRAQGAMNTEAFF

v_call: TRBV7-8
j_call: TRBJ2-7
cdr3_aa: CASSFGTRIYEQYF